Sequencing of this T cell receptor beta chain was carried out in a study of T cell changes during pregnancy in multiple sclerosis. The CDR3 has 10 amino acids. V shed 6 bases and J shed 9 bases, with 4 bases lying between them. Germline V gives CDR1 SGHDT, CDR2 YYEEEE. Produced via immunoSEQ multiplex PCR; TCRdb's table is partial and in-frame only. The table has around 56,000 clones, 90% seen once. V is TRBV5-6 and J is TRBJ1-6; D unclear. The TCR sequence derives from a female donor in good health, enrolled as a control in a pregnancy study. The sequencing here drew on peripheral blood, taken in the first trimester of pregnancy. CDR3 DNA: TGTGCCAGCACGAGTTCACCCCTCCACTTT. Its translation: CASTSSPLHF.